This T cell receptor (beta chain) was identified in a study of blood T cell repertoires in COVID-19. The CDR3 sequence is 14 residues long. Germline-derived CDR1 and CDR2 are MGHRA and YSYEKL. Between the trimmed V and J ends, which lost 3 bases and 5 bases, there was a span of 13 bases. Profiled with immunoSEQ multiplex PCR; TCRdb holds only in-frame clones, not every one. The sample includes fewer than 250,000 clones, around nine tenths of them seen just once. The clonotype comes from a woman in her 30s who had been exposed to COVID-19. The chain uses TRBV4-1 and TRBJ2-5; D gene uncertain. Sequencing input: PBMCs or T cells enriched from blood (not recorded which). The CDR3 reads CASSQLRLEETQYF. CDR3 nucleotide sequence: TGCGCCAGCAGCCAGCTAAGACTCGAGGAGACCCAGTACTTC.